This section outlines one TCR beta chain sequence together with its context. The target antigen is unknown. These data are taken from a study of OX40 agonist ivuxolimab in advanced cancers. The wider study: Dose-escalation subjects each had hepatocellular carcinoma, melanoma, renal cell or head and neck cancer. A male proportion of approximately 83% was recorded, with mean age approximately 57 years and range roughly 23 to 79. Whole-study findings and limits: CD8+ T cells were the subset that, on average, had more expanded clones than CD4+.

Assay: immunoSEQ multiplex PCR; the TCRdb copy retains only in-frame clones and omits some. The table records some 80,000 clones, about 87% of them present only once. The receptor was isolated from an adult with an advanced solid tumor such as melanoma, head and neck, liver or kidney cancer. Sequences were derived from CD4+ or CD8+ T cells sorted from blood, sampled in a trial of the OX40 agonist ivuxolimab.

As DNA, the CDR3 is TGTGCCAGCAGTTTATCATTTGGACAGGGAGGGAGCTACACCTTC. This encodes CASSLSFGQGGSYTF. V and J are TRBV27 and TRBJ1-2; 8 nucleotides align to TRBD1. CDR1 MNHEY and CDR2 SMNVEV come from the germline V gene (reference sequence). There are 15 residues in the CDR3. V was clipped by 0 bases and J by 9 bases; unmatched bases: 9.